This T cell receptor beta chain appears in the sequencing data of a study of breast tumors, draining lymph nodes, adjacent tissues. Study results and limitations: Tumor TCR diversity was below lymph nodes but above nontumor tissue.

TCRdb processed the multiplex PCR reads anew with MiXCR; each CDR3 protein has one entry. The sample lists about 180,000 distinct CDR3 sequences; 30% to 35% were seen once. This CDR3 is built from 14 residues. V lost 3 bases to trimming and J lost 7 bases, with 18 bases between them. Germline loops: CDR1 SQVTM, CDR2 ANQGSEA. Samples came from axillary lymph nodes draining the breast cancer. In the case of this clonotype: Antigen unknown.

The chain links TRBV29-1 to TRBJ1-2; D is uncertain. This clonotype was sampled from a female donor with breast cancer. Some clones in this sample may be carry-over from other donors' samples. The sample taken for sequencing was axillary lymph node tissue. The CDR3: CSVDPLVGNVGYTF. The CDR3 DNA is TGCAGCGTTGATCCGCTTGTGGGAAATGTTGGCTACACCTTC.